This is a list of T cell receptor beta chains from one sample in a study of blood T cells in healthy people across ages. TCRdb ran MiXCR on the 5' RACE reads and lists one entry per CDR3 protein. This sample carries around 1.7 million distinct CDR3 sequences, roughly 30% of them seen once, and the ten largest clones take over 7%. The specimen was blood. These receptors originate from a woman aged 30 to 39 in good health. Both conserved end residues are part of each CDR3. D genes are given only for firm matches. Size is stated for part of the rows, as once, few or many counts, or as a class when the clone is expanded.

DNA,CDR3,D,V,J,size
TGTGCCAGCAGTTTAGATCGACAGGTAACTGGCTATGGCTACACCTTC,CASSLDRQVTGYGYTF,.,TRBV12-3/TRBV12-4,TRBJ1-2,few
TGTGCCAGCAGTTATGCCAGGGGGACCTACGAGCAGTACTTC,CASSYARGTYEQYF,TRBD1,TRBV6-5,TRBJ2-7,.
TGCGCCAGCAGCCAAGTCGACAGGGTAAATGAGCAGTTCTTC,CASSQVDRVNEQFF,TRBD1,TRBV4-3,TRBJ2-1,many
TGTGCCAGCAGCTTAGTAGGGACTAGTGTCGTCAATGAGCAGTTCTTC,CASSLVGTSVVNEQFF,TRBD2,TRBV7-2,TRBJ2-1,.
TGTGCCAGCAGCATACAGGAGGGAGACGGCTACACCTTC,CASSIQEGDGYTF,.,TRBV7-2,TRBJ1-2,few
TGTGCCAGCAGCTTAAATCTCTTAGAAAAACTGTTTTTT,CASSLNLLEKLFF,.,TRBV7-2,TRBJ1-4,.
TGCGCCAGCAGCTTGGGTACAGCCACATTTGAAAAACTGTTTTTT,CASSLGTATFEKLFF,.,TRBV5-1,TRBJ1-4,.
TGCGCAAAACGCGAGAGCTCCTACAATGAGCAGTTCTTC,CAKRESSYNEQFF,.,TRBV20-1,TRBJ2-1,few
TGTGCCAGCAGCTCCGAGACAGGGGCCCTCAATCAGCCCCAGCATTTT,CASSSETGALNQPQHF,TRBD1,TRBV6-4,TRBJ1-5,.
TGTGCCAGCAGTTACTCGTCCCCGGGGACTAGCGGTCAAGGGACCCAGTACTTC,CASSYSSPGTSGQGTQYF,TRBD2,TRBV6-5,TRBJ2-5,.
TGTGCCAGCACAACCGGACAGGGAGGTCAGGGCTACACCTTC,CASTTGQGGQGYTF,TRBD1,TRBV5-5,TRBJ1-2,.
TGCAGTGCTATGGGACAGATCGATCAGCCCCAGCATTTT,CSAMGQIDQPQHF,TRBD1,TRBV20-1,TRBJ1-5,many
TGCAGCGCTCCGCCGAGCCCCGGGAGTAACAATGAGCAGTTCTTC,CSAPPSPGSNNEQFF,.,TRBV29-1,TRBJ2-1,.
TGTGCCACCAGTGAATGGACCAACTCTGGGGCCAACGTCCTGACTTTC,CATSEWTNSGANVLTF,.,TRBV24-1,TRBJ2-6,few
TGTGCCAGCGTACCGGGGGATGCGGGAGGAGAGACCCAGTACTTC,CASVPGDAGGETQYF,TRBD2,TRBV6-6,TRBJ2-5,few
TGTGCCAGCAGCTTAGGACTGCAGGGGATGAACACTGAAGCTTTCTTT,CASSLGLQGMNTEAFF,.,TRBV11-2,TRBJ1-1,.
TGTGCCAGCGGCTTGGGCTCAGCTAGAGGCGGTGAGCAGTTCTTC,CASGLGSARGGEQFF,.,TRBV7-9,TRBJ2-1,.
TGCGCCAGCAGCCAAGATGGGGACCTCTACAATGAGCAGTTCTTC,CASSQDGDLYNEQFF,.,TRBV4-3,TRBJ2-1,few
TGTGCCAGCAGCTCACCGACAGGGAAGGGGGATGAGCAGTTCTTC,CASSSPTGKGDEQFF,TRBD1,TRBV7-3,TRBJ2-1,.
TGTGCCAGCAGTTTGGGGGGGTCCCTTGGCTACACCTTC,CASSLGGSLGYTF,.,TRBV12-3/TRBV12-4,TRBJ1-2,.
TGTGCCAGCAGCCGGATCCGGGACAGGGTTCACGAGCAGTACTTC,CASSRIRDRVHEQYF,TRBD1,TRBV11-2,TRBJ2-7,.
TGTGCCAGCAGTGAACTCTTCGGTGGCTACACCTTC,CASSELFGGYTF,.,TRBV2,TRBJ1-2,.
TGTGCCAGCAGCCCACGTGCGGGGGGATCAGATACGCAGTATTTT,CASSPRAGGSDTQYF,TRBD2,TRBV11-2,TRBJ2-3,.
TGTGCCAGCAGCTTATCGAGTTGGTCCTACAATGAGCAGTACTTC,CASSLSSWSYNEQYF,.,TRBV7-2,TRBJ2-7,.
TGTGCCAGCAGCGAGTCGGGGGGGATCTCCTACGAGCAGTACTTC,CASSESGGISYEQYF,TRBD2,TRBV9,TRBJ2-7,once
TGCGCCAGCAGCCAAGAACAGGGGGCCAACTACGAGCAGTACTTC,CASSQEQGANYEQYF,TRBD1,TRBV4-1,TRBJ2-7,many
TGCAGTGCCCCTAGCGGGAGGGCCGAGGAGCAGTACTTC,CSAPSGRAEEQYF,TRBD2,TRBV20-1,TRBJ2-7,many
TGCAGTGCTAGAGCCCGCCGCGGGGCCTCCTACGAGCAGTACTTC,CSARARRGASYEQYF,.,TRBV20-1,TRBJ2-7,few
TGTGCCAGCGCCCCCGGCGGGAGGGCTAGCACAGATACGCAGTATTTT,CASAPGGRASTDTQYF,TRBD2,TRBV13,TRBJ2-3,.
TGTGCCAGCACCGACGGCATCGGATCCTACGAGCAGTACTTC,CASTDGIGSYEQYF,.,TRBV11-2,TRBJ2-7,few
TGCGCCAGCAGCTTGGAAGGGGGAAATAACTATGGCTACACCTTC,CASSLEGGNNYGYTF,.,TRBV5-1,TRBJ1-2,.
TGTGCCAGCAGTTTAGAGAAAGATGGCTACACCTTC,CASSLEKDGYTF,.,TRBV12-3/TRBV12-4,TRBJ1-2,few
TGTGCCAGCAGCCCCCTGAGGACGGCGAGCTCCTACGAGCAGTACTTC,CASSPLRTASSYEQYF,.,TRBV7-9,TRBJ2-7,few
TGTGCCAGCAGTTTAGCGACGGGACAGCGGGGAGCTTTCTTT,CASSLATGQRGAFF,TRBD1,TRBV12-3/TRBV12-4,TRBJ1-1,.
TGCGCCAGCAGCCCGGTAGCGACAGGGAGCAATGAGCAGTTCTTC,CASSPVATGSNEQFF,TRBD1,TRBV4-3,TRBJ2-1,.
TGCAGTGCGCCTACAGGGGATGGCTACACCTTC,CSAPTGDGYTF,TRBD1,TRBV20-1,TRBJ1-2,many
TGTGCCAGCAGTCCCGGGTGGGGACTATCAGATACGCAGTATTTT,CASSPGWGLSDTQYF,TRBD2,TRBV6-2/TRBV6-3,TRBJ2-3,.
TGTGCCAGCAGCCACGCCACCGGGACAGCAGATACCCAGTACTTC,CASSHATGTADTQYF,TRBD1,TRBV4-2,TRBJ2-5,.
TGCGCCAGCAGCCACACTAGCGGGAGGACCACCGCCAAAAACATTCAGTACTTC,CASSHTSGRTTAKNIQYF,TRBD2,TRBV4-3,TRBJ2-4,few
TGTGCCAGCAGTAGACAGGTCAATCAGCCCCAGCATTTT,CASSRQVNQPQHF,.,TRBV6-5,TRBJ1-5,few
TGCAGTGCTAGCAATGCGAAATCGGGACTAGGGTCCAACATTCAGTACTTC,CSASNAKSGLGSNIQYF,TRBD2,TRBV20-1,TRBJ2-4,many
TGCAGTGCTAGAGAGGGACTAGCGAGATCAAATGCCTACGAGCAGTACTTC,CSAREGLARSNAYEQYF,TRBD2,TRBV20-1,TRBJ2-7,many
TGCAGTGCTAGAAAAGGGGGGGAGACCCAGTACTTC,CSARKGGETQYF,.,TRBV20-1,TRBJ2-5,many
TGCAGTGCTAGAGCCCCCGGTCAAGAGACCCAGTACTTC,CSARAPGQETQYF,.,TRBV20-1,TRBJ2-5,.
TGTGCCAGTGGGACAGGATATAGCAATCAGCCCCAGCATTTT,CASGTGYSNQPQHF,TRBD1,TRBV19,TRBJ1-5,.
TGTGCCAGCAGCCAGGGGACTAGTTGGCAAGAGACCCAGTACTTC,CASSQGTSWQETQYF,TRBD2,TRBV7-6,TRBJ2-5,.
TGTGCCAGCAGCTTAGTAGGCAGGGGGAACACTGAAGCTTTCTTT,CASSLVGRGNTEAFF,.,TRBV7-9,TRBJ1-1,.
TGCGCCAGCAGCTCGACTAGTCCCGGGGAGCTGTTTTTT,CASSSTSPGELFF,.,TRBV5-1,TRBJ2-2,.
TGTGCCAGCAGCCTGACGTCCCATGCTGGGGACATTCGGTACTTC,CASSLTSHAGDIRYF,.,TRBV14,TRBJ2-4,few
TGCGCCAGCAAGGACCCCGGGACAGATACGCAGTATTTT,CASKDPGTDTQYF,.,TRBV5-1,TRBJ2-3,.
TGCAGTGCCCAAGGCCAGGCGCCCTACGAGCAGTACTTC,CSAQGQAPYEQYF,.,TRBV20-1,TRBJ2-7,.
TGTGCCAGCAGCCCCCCCAGGGGGCAGGTCCAAGAGACCCAGTACTTC,CASSPPRGQVQETQYF,TRBD1,TRBV7-6,TRBJ2-5,.
TGTGCCAGCAGCCCAGAGGGGGGTGCGAGCGAGCAGTACTTC,CASSPEGGASEQYF,.,TRBV7-2,TRBJ2-7,.